These 18 T cell receptor beta chains were all obtained from the same sample, sequenced in a study of T cell changes during pregnancy in multiple sclerosis. The data were produced by immunoSEQ multiplex PCR, yet TCRdb's version contains in-frame clones alone and is incomplete. The table shows under 70,000 clones, with roughly 91% occurring only once. Here the sequenced sample was peripheral blood, taken in the third trimester of pregnancy. All receptors come from a female donor in good health, enrolled as a control in a pregnancy study.

J is TRBJ1-2 and V is TRBV10-1; D is uncertain. The germline gives CDR1 WNHNN, CDR2 SYGVQD (reference sequence). The CDR3 extends over 12 amino acids. V was pared by 7 bases and J by 10 bases, with 16 bases between. In nucleotides, the CDR3 is TGCGCCAGCATCAGGTTAATTAGAGACTACACCTTC. Protein product: CASIRLIRDYTF.

This clone has only a few counts. The J gene is TRBJ1-1, the V gene TRBV27; D might be TRBD1 (5 bases). V was clipped by 0 bases and J by 5 bases, with 10 bases between them. The CDR3 totals 14 residues. Germline V gene sequence: CDR1 MNHEY, CDR2 SMNVEV (reference sequence). CDR3 sequence: CASSLSQGRTEAFF. DNA for the CDR3: TGTGCCAGCAGTTTATCTCAGGGTCGGACTGAAGCTTTCTTT.

The rearrangement links TRBV19 to TRBJ2-7, with TRBD2 as a possible D gene (7 bases). From germline, CDR1 is LNHDA and CDR2 SQIVND (reference sequence). The V and J ends lost 3 bases and 3 bases respectively, with 21 bases between them. The CDR3 runs to 17 residues. CDR3 region: CASSIGLDRPFFYEQYF. The CDR3, as DNA: TGTGCCAGTAGTATCGGACTAGACAGGCCGTTCTTCTACGAGCAGTACTTC.

J is TRBJ2-2 and V is TRBV19, with 9 bases aligning to TRBD1. Germline V lookup: CDR1 LNHDA, CDR2 SQIVND (reference sequence). Trimming took 5 bases from V and 4 from J; bases not matched to a gene: 5. This CDR3 has 15 residues. CDR3 nucleotides: TGTGCCAGTAGTCGGAGACAGGGGGGCACCGGGGAGCTGTTTTTT. It encodes CASSRRQGGTGELFF.

This clone occurred a few times. The rearrangement links TRBV4-2 to TRBJ2-3; 12 bases are shared with TRBD2. There are 16 residues in the CDR3. Germline trimming cut 0 bases from V and 6 bases from J; bases unmatched to any gene: 4. CDR1 and CDR2 (germline): LGHNA, YNFKEQ. The CDR3 DNA reads TGTGCCAGCAGCCAAGAGACTAGCGGGAGTTACGATACGCAGTATTTT. Amino acid sequence: CASSQETSGSYDTQYF.

V is TRBV5-1 and J is TRBJ1-6; 8 bases agree with TRBD1. This CDR3 contains 15 residues. CDR1 is SGHRS and CDR2 is YFSETQ in the germline V gene. V was pared by 3 bases and J by 7 bases, with 6 bases of the junction left unmatched. CDR3 in DNA: TGCGCCAGCAGCTCGACCGGGGACAGGAATTCACCCCTCCACTTT. Residues: CASSSTGDRNSPLHF.

CDR3 coding DNA: TGTGCCAGCAGGACCCGTGGGAGAGATGAGCAGTTCTTC. This codes for CASRTRGRDEQFF. The genes are TRBV2 and TRBJ2-1, with D perhaps TRBD2 (5 bases). Deletions cut 6 bases from V and 8 bases from J, with 14 bases between. The CDR3 loop spans 13 amino acids. CDR1 is SNHLY and CDR2 is FYNNEI in the germline V gene. Drawing the rest from reference TRBV2 and TRBJ2-1, the complete variable domain is EPEVTQTPSHQVTQMGQEVILRCVPISNHLYFYWYRQILGQKVEFLVSFYNNEISEKSEIFDDQFSVERPDGSNFTLKIRSTKLEDSAMYFCASRTRGRDEQFFGPGTRLTVL.

This chain links TRBV5-1 with TRBJ1-4; 9 positions match TRBD1. This CDR3 comprises 14 residues. Germline V lookup: CDR1 SGHRS, CDR2 YFSETQ. After removal of 4 bases from V and 5 bases from J, the junction contained 3 bases not matched to a gene. CDR3 bases: TGCGCCAGCAGCGCGGGACAGGGAAATGAAAAACTGTTTTTT. It codes for CASSAGQGNEKLFF.

This clone was counted a single time. The rearrangement joins TRBV28 to TRBJ2-7, with 8 nucleotides matching TRBD2. In germline, CDR1 is MDHEN, CDR2 SYDVKM. V trimming: 2 bases; J trimming: 2 bases; junction bases outside the gene matches: 2. This CDR3 has 14 residues. The CDR3 region is CASSLAGGTYEQYF. CDR3 bases: TGTGCCAGCAGTTTAGCGGGAGGCACCTACGAGCAGTACTTC. The complete variable domain, with remaining parts taken from reference TRBV28 and TRBJ2-7, reads DVKVTQSSRYLVKRTGEKVFLECVQDMDHENMFWYRQDPGLGLRLIYFSYDVKMKEKGDIPEGYSVSREKKERFSLILESASTNQTSMYLCASSLAGGTYEQYFGPGTRLTVT.

This sequence joins TRBV2 and TRBJ1-3; the D is unclear. V was shortened by 6 bases and J by 2 bases, with 11 bases between the two germline ends. The CDR3 covers 14 residues. Germline lookup yields CDR1 SNHLY and CDR2 FYNNEI. The CDR3 here is CASSVNSAGNTIYF. The CDR3, as DNA: TGTGCCAGCAGCGTGAACAGTGCTGGAAACACCATATATTTT.

The table lists this clone with a count of one. The genes are TRBV30 and TRBJ1-5, with D possibly TRBD1 on 6 matching bases. Trimming removed 0 bases from V and 0 bases from J, with 15 bases in between. Per germline, CDR1 GTSNPN and CDR2 SVGIG (reference sequence). The CDR3 is 17 residues long. The CDR3 loop is CAWSVLGRGSSNQPQHF. The CDR3 bases are TGTGCCTGGAGTGTACTAGGTAGGGGGAGTAGCAATCAGCCCCAGCATTTT.

This rearrangement joins TRBV6-1 to TRBJ2-7; 7 bases map to TRBD1. Germline CDR1 is MNHNS and CDR2 is SASEGT. The CDR3 loop spans 15 amino acids. With V trimmed by 1 base and J by 1 base, 4 bases remained unmatched. CDR3 DNA: TGTGCCAGCAGTGAAGGGGCAGGGGGATCCTACGAGCAGTACTTC. Protein: CASSEGAGGSYEQYF.

DNA of the CDR3: TGTGCCAGCAGCTACCGACAGGGAAGCGCCCACGAGCAGTACTTC. It is translated as CASSYRQGSAHEQYF. The chain joins TRBV11-2 to TRBJ2-7; 7 bases are shared with TRBD1. The J segment lost 5 bases and the V segment lost 4 bases, leaving 11 bases of the junction unmatched. This CDR3 is built from 15 residues. CDR1 SGHAT and CDR2 FQNNGV come from the germline V gene.

The CDR3 here is CASSLRRGPNQPQHF. CDR3 in DNA: TGTGCCAGCTCACTCCGAAGGGGCCCCAATCAGCCCCAGCATTTT. The chain joins TRBV18 to TRBJ1-5; the D gene is possibly TRBD1 (5 bases). Germline CDR1 is KGHSH and CDR2 is LQKENI. The CDR3 has 15 residues. The V end lost 4 bases, the J end lost 3 bases, and 13 bases lay between the germline ends.

The genes are TRBV11-1 and TRBJ2-7; 9 bases match TRBD1. The length of the CDR3 is 14 residues. Germline V gene lookup returns CDR1 SGHAT and CDR2 FQDESV (reference sequence). The trim removed 5 bases at V and 2 bases at J, leaving 4 bases unmatched. CDR3 region: CASSVDRGTYEQYF. The CDR3 DNA sequence: TGTGCCAGCAGCGTCGACAGGGGGACCTACGAGCAGTACTTC.

This rearrangement joins TRBV20-1 to TRBJ1-1; the D is unclear. The CDR3 is 11 residues long. V was pared by 6 bases and J by 11 bases, with 16 bases between. Per germline, CDR1 DFQATT and CDR2 SNEGSKA (reference sequence). The CDR3 DNA is TGCAGTGCCATAGAGAGTGTCGAGGCTTTCTTT. It translates to CSAIESVEAFF.

CDR3 bases: TGTGCCAGCAGCTTGGGGAGACTAGCGGGCAACGAGCAGTACTTC. Its protein product is CASSLGRLAGNEQYF. J is TRBJ2-5 and V is TRBV5-6, with 10 bases that match TRBD2. The J call could be wrong; TRBJ2-7 is a better fit for the DNA end. This CDR3 is 15 amino acids long. Germline CDR1 SGHDT, CDR2 YYEEEE.

The chain employs TRBV7-6 and TRBJ2-1, with 8 bases lining up with TRBD2. The CDR3 is 15 residues long. The germline V gene encodes CDR1 SGHVS and CDR2 FNYEAQ. J was trimmed by 2 bases and V by 2 bases; bases with no gene match: 2. The CDR3: CASSLSGGTYNEQFF. The DNA of the CDR3 is TGTGCCAGCAGCTTAAGCGGGGGCACCTACAATGAGCAGTTCTTC.